Each of the 10 T cell receptor beta chains below was sequenced from the same sample in a study of siplizumab effects on memory and regulatory T cells. This table comes from immunoSEQ multiplex PCR, and its TCRdb copy is limited to in-frame clones, with some not included. The data show approximately 50,000 clones, over 85% seen once. The sample was CD8+ T cells sorted from blood. The receptor set was obtained from a human donor in good health.

The chain employs TRBV11-2 and TRBJ2-5, with TRBD2 matching 7 bases. Germline trimming cut 0 bases from V and 13 bases from J; bases unmatched to any gene: 17. The CDR3 is 16 residues long. The germline gives CDR1 SGHAT, CDR2 FQNNGV. CDR3 sequence: CASSLEADSGSRLAYF. The DNA of the CDR3 is TGTGCCAGCAGCTTAGAAGCTGATAGCGGGTCTAGGCTCGCGTACTTC.

The J gene is TRBJ2-7, the V gene TRBV9; TRBD1 or TRBD2 may be the D gene (5 bases each). The germline gives CDR1 SGDLS, CDR2 YYNGEE. There are 16 residues in the CDR3. Trimming took 3 bases from V and 0 from J, leaving 16 bases between them. The CDR3 protein is CASSAPKGTNSYEQYF. CDR3 nucleotide sequence: TGTGCCAGCAGCGCCCCAAAAGGGACCAACTCCTACGAGCAGTACTTC.

This CDR3 reads CASSTLAEMEQYF. CDR3 in DNA: TGTGCCAGCAGCACTCTAGCGGAAATGGAGCAGTACTTC. The chain recombines TRBV5-6 with TRBJ2-5; TRBD2 aligns across 7 bases. Germline V gene sequence: CDR1 SGHDT, CDR2 YYEEEE. V lost 4 bases, J lost 11 bases, and 11 bases stayed unmatched. The CDR3 loop spans 13 amino acids.

The chain recombines TRBV11-2 with TRBJ2-1; D gene uncertain. Germline values: CDR1 SGHAT, CDR2 FQNNGV. V lost 6 bases to trimming and J lost 6 bases, with 9 bases between them. The CDR3 length is 12 residues. CDR3 sequence reads: CASSPNSNEQFF. CDR3 in DNA: TGTGCCAGCAGTCCTAACTCCAATGAGCAGTTCTTC. The whole variable domain, remainder taken from reference TRBV11-2 and TRBJ2-1, is EAGVAQSPRYKIIEKRQSVAFWCNPISGHATLYWYQQILGQGPKLLIQFQNNGVVDDSQLPKDRFSAERLKGVDSTLKIQPAKLEDSAVYLCASSPNSNEQFFGPGTRLTVL.

This clone was observed a few times. The V gene is TRBV7-9, the J gene TRBJ1-2, with D perhaps TRBD1 (5 bases). This CDR3 contains 16 residues. Germline V CDR1 and CDR2: SEHNR, FQNEAQ (reference sequence). Deletions cut 1 base from V and 8 bases from J, with 20 bases between. The CDR3 protein is CASSLGLGEKRNGYTF. In DNA, the CDR3 is TGTGCCAGCAGCTTAGGACTGGGGGAAAAAAGGAACGGCTACACCTTC.

The chain is built from TRBV28 and TRBJ2-1; D call uncertain. Germline CDR1 is MDHEN and CDR2 is SYDVKM. V lost 1 base, J lost 7 bases, and 2 bases lay in between. The CDR3 spans 11 residues. The CDR3 loop reads CASSLLNEQFF. CDR3 nucleotides: TGTGCCAGCAGTTTATTAAATGAGCAGTTCTTC.

The genes are TRBV7-3 and TRBJ2-7, with TRBD2 as a possible D gene (6 bases). The CDR3 runs to 15 residues. Trimming cost V 5 bases and J 3 bases, with 17 bases left between them. CDR1 is SGHTA and CDR2 is FQGTGA in the germline V gene. The CDR3 DNA reads TGTGCCAGCAGCCGCGGAGGGTGGGGTTACTACGAGCAGTACTTC. Translation: CASSRGGWGYYEQYF.

V and J are TRBV19 and TRBJ2-1, with D possibly TRBD2 on 5 matching bases. Germline CDR1 is LNHDA and CDR2 is SQIVND (reference sequence). The CDR3 is 15 amino acids. Between the trimmed V and J ends, which lost 6 bases and 0 bases, there was a span of 12 bases. Written as DNA, the CDR3 is TGTGCCAGTAGATGGACTGTTAGCTCCTACAATGAGCAGTTCTTC. Translating it yields CASRWTVSSYNEQFF.

V and J are TRBV5-1 and TRBJ2-5; D remains ambiguous. The ends were cut back, 6 bases at V and 1 base at J, with 4 bases in the middle. Germline CDR1 and CDR2: SGHRS and YFSETQ. CDR3 length: 11 residues. The CDR3 DNA follows: TGCGCCAGCATTTTCCAAGAGACCCAGTACTTC. This translates into CASIFQETQYF.

V and J are TRBV7-9 and TRBJ2-7; D unresolved. There are 14 residues in the CDR3. V lost 1 base and J lost 4, with 11 bases in between. Germline V gene data show CDR1 as SEHNR and CDR2 as FQNEAQ (reference sequence). CDR3 bases: TGTGCCAGCAGCTTAGGGGCAGGACGATACGAGCAGTACTTC. It encodes CASSLGAGRYEQYF.